This entry describes one T cell receptor beta chain. Source study methods: Amplification from reference gene primers served as the basis for estimated nucleated cell counts. Repertoires were generated with immunoSEQ multiplex PCR, while TCRdb's copy carries only in-frame clones and drops some. That table supplies the V and J calls and clone size; D and trimming were determined from the DNA. The sample carries more than 75,000 clones, 89% recorded once. These data come from a study of blood T cell repertoires in COVID-19. Study-wide context: Acute and convalescent COVID-19 samples came from the United States, Italy and Spain. In each case, the material was cDNA or gDNA derived from T cells, B-cell-depleted T cells, or PBMCs.

This CDR3 is 13 amino acids long. Germline lookup yields CDR1 MRHNA and CDR2 SNTAGT. The V gene end was trimmed by 0 bases and the J gene end by 10 bases; junction bases not matched to a gene: 0. The Seattle site enrolled patients during active infection and followed them longitudinally. This sequence joins TRBV6-4 and TRBJ2-1, with TRBD2 matching 10 bases. This TCR was recovered from a man aged 50 to 60 with COVID-19, enrolled during active disease. Sequencing was carried out using peripheral blood. The CDR3 region is CASSDSLAGEQFF. The DNA for the CDR3 is TGTGCCAGCAGTGACTCACTAGCGGGGGAGCAGTTCTTC.